This is a list of T cell receptor beta chains from one sample in a study of blood T cells in healthy people across ages. TCRdb itself ran the 5' RACE reads through MiXCR, one entry per CDR3 protein. The sample holds roughly 800,000 distinct CDR3 sequences, nearly 60% seen once. The sequenced sample consisted of blood. These receptors were taken from a man younger than 45 in good health. Each CDR3 is given with its conserved first and last residue. D genes are given only for firm matches. Only part of the rows carry a size: once, few, many, or a class if the clone is expanded.

TRBV27,TRBJ2-5,.,.,CARKTGPPYNPWRGQYF,TGTGCCAGAAAAACCGGGCCCCCTTACAATCCATGGCGAGGGCAGTACTTC
TRBV7-2,TRBJ2-2,.,.,CASRGTQWTGELFF,TGTGCCAGCAGGGGTACACAGTGGACCGGGGAGCTGTTTTTT
TRBV12-3/TRBV12-4,TRBJ1-1,.,.,CASTPGFAEAFF,TGTGCCAGCACCCCCGGGTTCGCTGAAGCTTTCTTT
TRBV7-2,TRBJ2-3,.,.,CASSSDWDTQYF,TGTGCCAGCAGCTCCGACTGGGATACGCAGTATTTT
TRBV12-3/TRBV12-4,TRBJ1-5,.,.,CASSLADGLSNQPQHF,TGTGCCAGCAGTTTAGCGGACGGCCTCTCCAATCAGCCCCAGCATTTT
TRBV20-1,TRBJ2-7,.,.,CSARGLSGPGEQYF,TGCAGTGCGAGAGGTCTCAGCGGCCCGGGCGAGCAGTACTTC
TRBV12-3/TRBV12-4,TRBJ2-5,once,.,CASRNGDQETQYF,TGTGCCAGCAGAAATGGTGACCAAGAGACCCAGTACTTC
TRBV12-5,TRBJ2-5,.,.,CASGSEDSPWETQYF,TGTGCTAGTGGTTCCGAGGACTCTCCTTGGGAGACCCAGTACTTC
TRBV18,TRBJ2-3,.,TRBD2,CASSWGGASGALDTQYF,TGTGCCAGCTCCTGGGGAGGAGCGAGCGGGGCCTTAGATACGCAGTATTTT
TRBV20-1,TRBJ2-7,.,.,CSATVGGRAYEQYF,TGCAGTGCAACAGTCGGGGGCAGGGCGTACGAGCAGTACTTC
TRBV5-1,TRBJ2-5,.,TRBD2,CASSLAPPGGRTSGRRETQYF,TGCGCCAGCAGCTTGGCGCCTCCGGGTGGCAGAACTAGCGGACGCAGGGAGACCCAGTACTTC
TRBV5-1,TRBJ1-6,.,.,CASSSGLGPGDSLLHF,TGCGCCAGCAGTTCAGGGCTTGGACCTGGGGATTCACTCCTCCACTTC
TRBV5-6,TRBJ2-1,.,TRBD2,CASSFRGGLDNEQFF,TGTGCCAGCAGCTTTCGGGGGGGCCTAGACAATGAGCAGTTCTTC
TRBV7-9,TRBJ2-2,.,.,CASSPRPTGTGELFF,TGTGCCAGCAGCCCGCGCCCCACAGGGACCGGGGAGCTGTTTTTT
TRBV11-2,TRBJ1-4,.,.,CASSLRPGEDEKLFF,TGTGCCAGCAGCTTAAGACCGGGAGAGGATGAAAAACTGTTTTTT
TRBV28,TRBJ2-5,.,.,CASSRRIQETQYF,TGTGCCAGCTCTCGACGGATACAAGAGACCCAGTACTTC
TRBV9,TRBJ2-7,many,.,CASSPRGGANYEQYF,TGTGCCAGCAGCCCTCGGGGCGGGGCGAATTACGAGCAGTACTTC
TRBV7-3,TRBJ2-3,.,.,CASSQLGADTDTQYF,TGTGCCAGCAGCCAACTAGGGGCCGACACAGATACGCAGTATTTT
TRBV3-1,TRBJ2-1,.,.,CASSPYRDSNEQFF,TGTGCCAGCAGCCCCTACCGGGACTCCAATGAGCAGTTCTTC
TRBV11-1,TRBJ2-3,.,.,CASSLRRQRSTDTQYF,TGTGCCAGCAGCTTGAGGCGGCAGCGAAGCACAGATACGCAGTATTTT
TRBV4-3,TRBJ2-1,.,.,CARRRDGLNEQFF,TGCGCCCGTCGGCGGGACGGGCTCAATGAGCAGTTCTTC
TRBV5-5,TRBJ2-7,.,.,CASSSRRHEQYF,TGTGCCAGCAGCTCCCGTCGGCACGAGCAGTACTTC
TRBV6-6,TRBJ2-3,.,TRBD2,CASSSGRELTDTQYF,TGTGCCAGTTCTAGCGGGAGGGAGCTCACAGATACGCAGTATTTT
TRBV7-9,TRBJ2-1,few,.,CASSSTLESEQFF,TGTGCCAGCAGCTCCACCTTAGAAAGTGAGCAGTTCTTC
TRBV12-3/TRBV12-4,TRBJ2-3,few,.,CASSGRVRGDTQYF,TGTGCCAGCAGTGGCAGAGTGAGAGGAGATACGCAGTATTTT
TRBV10-3,TRBJ2-7,.,.,CAISDNRDSYEQYF,TGTGCCATCAGTGATAACAGGGACTCCTACGAGCAGTACTTC
TRBV12-3/TRBV12-4,TRBJ2-3,many,.,CASSFSRTDTQYF,TGTGCCAGCAGTTTTAGTCGGACAGATACGCAGTATTTT
TRBV5-1,TRBJ2-7,few,.,CASSLRGQPSYEQYF,TGCGCCAGCAGCTTGAGAGGGCAGCCGTCCTACGAGCAGTACTTC
TRBV12-3/TRBV12-4,TRBJ2-1,few,.,CASSLESFNEQFF,TGTGCCAGCAGTTTGGAATCCTTCAATGAGCAGTTCTTC
TRBV5-1,TRBJ2-7,few,.,CASSPTGVSSYEQYF,TGCGCCAGCAGCCCTACAGGTGTAAGCTCCTACGAGCAGTACTTC
TRBV10-3,TRBJ2-7,.,TRBD1,CAISRDSYEQYF,TGTGCCATCAGTAGGGACAGCTACGAGCAGTACTTC